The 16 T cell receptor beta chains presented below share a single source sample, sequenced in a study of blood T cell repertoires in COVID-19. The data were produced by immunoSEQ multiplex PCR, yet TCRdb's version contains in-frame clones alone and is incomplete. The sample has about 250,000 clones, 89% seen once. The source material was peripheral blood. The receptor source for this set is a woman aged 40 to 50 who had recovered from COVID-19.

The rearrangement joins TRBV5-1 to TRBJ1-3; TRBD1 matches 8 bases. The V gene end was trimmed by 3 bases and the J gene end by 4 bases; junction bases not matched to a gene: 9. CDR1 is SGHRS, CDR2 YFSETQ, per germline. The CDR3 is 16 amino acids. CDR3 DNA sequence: TGCGCCAGCAGCTCTAGGACAGGGCCGGGGGGAAACACCATATATTTT. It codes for CASSSRTGPGGNTIYF. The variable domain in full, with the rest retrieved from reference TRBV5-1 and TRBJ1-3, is KAGVTQTPRYLIKTRGQQVTLSCSPISGHRSVSWYQQTPGQGLQFLFEYFSETQRNKGNFPGRFSGRQFSNSRSEMNVSTLELGDSALYLCASSSRTGPGGNTIYFGEGSWLTVV.

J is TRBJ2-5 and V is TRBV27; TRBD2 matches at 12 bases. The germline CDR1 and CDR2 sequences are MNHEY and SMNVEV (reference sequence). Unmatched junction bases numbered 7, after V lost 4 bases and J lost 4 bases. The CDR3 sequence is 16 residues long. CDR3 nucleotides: TGTGCCAGCAGTTCGAGACTAGCGGGAGCGTCAGAGACCCAGTACTTC. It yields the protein CASSSRLAGASETQYF.

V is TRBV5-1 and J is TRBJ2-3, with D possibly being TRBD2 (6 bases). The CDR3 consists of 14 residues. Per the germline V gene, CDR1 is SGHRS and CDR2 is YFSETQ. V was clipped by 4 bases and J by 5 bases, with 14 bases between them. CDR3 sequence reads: CASSGGLSEDTQYF. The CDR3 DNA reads TGCGCCAGCAGCGGGGGACTGTCGGAAGATACGCAGTATTTT.

The CDR3 here is CASSPAPPGTGGADTQYF. DNA of the CDR3: TGTGCCAGCAGCCCCGCCCCCCCCGGGACAGGGGGCGCAGATACGCAGTATTTT. The rearrangement links TRBV13 to TRBJ2-3, with 12 bases lining up with TRBD1. V shed 5 bases, J shed 4 bases, and the junction held 13 bases outside the gene matches. This CDR3 has 18 residues. From germline, CDR1 is PRHDT and CDR2 FYEKMQ (reference sequence).

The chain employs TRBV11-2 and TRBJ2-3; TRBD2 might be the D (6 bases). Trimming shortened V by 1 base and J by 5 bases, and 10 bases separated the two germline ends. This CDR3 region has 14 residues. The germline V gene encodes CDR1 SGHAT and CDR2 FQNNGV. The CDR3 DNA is TGTGCCAGCAGCTTAGGACTAGTGGTAGATACGCAGTATTTT. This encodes CASSLGLVVDTQYF.

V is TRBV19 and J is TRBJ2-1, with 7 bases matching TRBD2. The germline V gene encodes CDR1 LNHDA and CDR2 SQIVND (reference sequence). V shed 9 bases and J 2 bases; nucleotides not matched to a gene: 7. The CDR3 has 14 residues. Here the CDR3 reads CASLPSGTYNEQFF. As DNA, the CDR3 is TGTGCCAGCCTGCCTAGCGGCACCTACAATGAGCAGTTCTTC.

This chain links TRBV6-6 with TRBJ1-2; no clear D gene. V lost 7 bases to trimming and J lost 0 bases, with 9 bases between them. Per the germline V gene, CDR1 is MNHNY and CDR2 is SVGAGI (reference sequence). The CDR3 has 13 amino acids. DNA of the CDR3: TGTGCCAGCACCCCCTACCCTAACTATGGCTACACCTTC. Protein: CASTPYPNYGYTF.

CDR3 region: CASSHRGGENEQFF. In nucleotides, the CDR3 is TGTGCCAGCAGCCACCGCGGGGGAGAGAATGAGCAGTTCTTC. The J gene is TRBJ2-1, the V gene TRBV28; 7 nucleotides line up with TRBD2. The germline V gene has CDR1 MDHEN and CDR2 SYDVKM. V lost 6 bases and J lost 7; bases outside the gene matches: 9. The CDR3 extends over 14 amino acids.

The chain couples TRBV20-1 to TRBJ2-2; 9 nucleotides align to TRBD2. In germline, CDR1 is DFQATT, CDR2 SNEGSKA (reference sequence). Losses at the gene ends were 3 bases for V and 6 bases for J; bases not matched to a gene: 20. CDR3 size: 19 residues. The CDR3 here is CSASGSRLADPRQSGELFF. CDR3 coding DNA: TGCAGTGCTAGTGGCTCGAGACTAGCGGATCCTAGGCAGTCCGGGGAGCTGTTTTTT.

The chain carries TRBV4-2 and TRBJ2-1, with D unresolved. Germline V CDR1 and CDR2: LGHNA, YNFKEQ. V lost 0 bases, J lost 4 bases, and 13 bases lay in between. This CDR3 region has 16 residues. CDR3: CASSQEGTTKYNEQFF. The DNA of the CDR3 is TGTGCCAGCAGCCAAGAAGGAACTACAAAGTACAATGAGCAGTTCTTC.

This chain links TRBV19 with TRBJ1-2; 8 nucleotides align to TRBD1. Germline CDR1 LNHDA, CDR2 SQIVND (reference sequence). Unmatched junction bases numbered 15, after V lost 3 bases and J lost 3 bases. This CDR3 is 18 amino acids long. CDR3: CASSIAGGRRDRHYGYTF. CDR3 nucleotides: TGTGCCAGTAGTATCGCAGGGGGCCGTAGAGATCGCCACTATGGCTACACCTTC.

The CDR3 loop reads CASSDRGAVQPQHF. In DNA form, the CDR3 reads TGTGCCAGCAGTGATCGGGGGGCGGTACAGCCCCAGCATTTT. The gene calls are TRBV2 and TRBJ1-5; TRBD1 is a possible D gene (6 bases). There are 14 residues in the CDR3. Trimming pared 3 bases from V and 7 bases from J, leaving 13 bases between. Germline V CDR1 and CDR2: SNHLY, FYNNEI.

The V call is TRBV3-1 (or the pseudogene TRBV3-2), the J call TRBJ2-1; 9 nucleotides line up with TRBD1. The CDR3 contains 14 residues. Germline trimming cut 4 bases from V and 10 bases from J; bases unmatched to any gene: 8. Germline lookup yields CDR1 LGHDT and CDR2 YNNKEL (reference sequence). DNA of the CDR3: TGTGCCAGCAGCCTCCTACAGGGGGCTGAAGAGCAGTTCTTC. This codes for CASSLLQGAEEQFF.

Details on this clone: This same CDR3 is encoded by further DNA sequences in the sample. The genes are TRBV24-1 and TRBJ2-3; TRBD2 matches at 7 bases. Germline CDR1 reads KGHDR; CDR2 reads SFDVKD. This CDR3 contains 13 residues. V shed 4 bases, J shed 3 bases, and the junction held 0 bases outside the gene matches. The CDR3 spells CATSDGGTDTQYF. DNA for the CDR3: TGTGCCACCAGTGACGGGGGGACAGATACGCAGTATTTT.

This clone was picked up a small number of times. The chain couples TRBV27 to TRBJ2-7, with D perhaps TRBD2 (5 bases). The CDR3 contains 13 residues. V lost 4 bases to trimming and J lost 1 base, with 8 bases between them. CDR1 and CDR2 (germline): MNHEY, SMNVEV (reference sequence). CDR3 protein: CASSSAGSYEQYF. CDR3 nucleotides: TGTGCCAGCAGTTCCGCGGGTTCCTACGAGCAGTACTTC.

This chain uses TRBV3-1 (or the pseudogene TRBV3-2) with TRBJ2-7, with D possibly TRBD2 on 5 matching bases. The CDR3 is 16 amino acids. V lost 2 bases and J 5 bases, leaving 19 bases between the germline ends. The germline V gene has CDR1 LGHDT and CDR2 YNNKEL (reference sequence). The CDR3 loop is CASSQSTTFLSHEQYF. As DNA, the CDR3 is TGTGCCAGCAGCCAATCGACTACCTTTTTAAGCCACGAGCAGTACTTC.